These T cell receptor beta chains were read from a single sample in a study of cytomegalovirus exposure and HLA in healthy donors. Clones were sequenced by immunoSEQ multiplex PCR, and TCRdb holds only the in-frame ones, with some missing. The sample consists of about 180,000 clones, more than 80% of them appearing once. Sequenced input: PBMCs. The receptor source for this set is a man younger than 35 in good health and CMV-seronegative. CDR3s include the opening cysteine and the closing phenylalanine or tryptophan.

v_gene | CDR3aa
TRBV27 | CASRSAGQGNEKLFF
TRBV4-3 | CASSQGTGSTDTQYF
TRBV6-1 | CASNGRFLYNEQFF
TRBV10-3 | CASRDPTGTDTQYF
TRBV11-2 | CASSLFPTTGGQSYEQYF
TRBV5-1 | CASSILAGGGELFF
TRBV27 | CASRTGRVNEKLFF
TRBV6-5 | CASSYSDLQETQYF
TRBV28 | CASTLPGLAAYNEQFF
TRBV11-3 | CASSWSLRGDTGELFF
TRBV28 | CASSSPGGAHQETQYF
TRBV5-1 | CASSLVRGRGLLDEQYF
TRBV7-9 | CASSPGQGTSQSGNTIYF
TRBV29-1 | CSALRGETQYF
TRBV14 | CASSQVNGYEQYF
TRBV27 | CASSPGTGSTKQYF
TRBV6-4 | CASSARQGLFTF
TRBV28 | CASSLGDYGYTF
TRBV29-1 | CSVVRGQETQYF
TRBV4-1 | CASSHPLLAGGRETQYF
TRBV10-3 | CATAGDSPGNTIYF
TRBV27 | CASRDREREKLFF
TRBV7-3 | CASSYIGLPPTDTQYF
TRBV9 | CASSFGQGASYGYTF
TRBV27 | CASRQGASEQFF
TRBV5-6 | CASSFGREGLQLF
TRBV5-6 | CASRTHGGSGNTIYF
TRBV11-3 | CASSWASGMVEQFF
TRBV19 | CASSPGQGMDTQYF
TRBV11-2 | CASSFSGTSGYNEQFF
TRBV6-4 | CASSDSSGRGYNEQFF
TRBV7-2 | CASSSSGTTNTGELFF
TRBV11-3 | CASTPTGTGANVLTF
TRBV19 | CASSGWGPNQPQHF
TRBV30 | CAWVQTAPGQDSYTQYF
TRBV19 | CASTVEFSGKSRSPLHF
TRBV18 | CASSFLEREPQHF
TRBV6-4 | CASSPTSGTGNIQYF
TRBV18 | CASSPRSQAIPREQFF
TRBV29-1 | CSVDPSGGVSYNEQFF